The sequence of this T cell receptor beta chain was determined in a study of T cell repertoires in cytomegalovirus infection. Study-wide findings and caveats: Identification of carriers of CMV plus the relevant HLA was performed using cumulative public TCR beta family frequency. There were HLA-C-restricted CMV-specific TCR beta clonotypes dominating the ex vivo response.

This clonotype was counted a few times. Its antigen is undetermined. TCRdb reprocessed the reads with MiXCR, giving one entry per CDR3 protein. The table records 700,000 to 900,000 distinct CDR3 sequences, 25% to 35% of them present only once. CDR1 is MGHRA, CDR2 YSYEKL, per germline. The trim removed 4 bases at V and 6 bases at J, leaving 7 bases unmatched. The CDR3 is 16 amino acids. The source material was cultured CD8+ T cells from PBMCs, sampled from culture after CMV antigen stimulation. This TCR was sampled from a human donor in good health (CMV status not recorded). Some clones in this sample may be carry-over from other donors' samples. V and J are TRBV4-1 and TRBJ2-3, with 13 bases that match TRBD2. The DNA of the CDR3 is TGCGCCAGCAGCCCCACTAGCGGGGGGGCCTCGGATACGCAGTATTTT. It encodes CASSPTSGGASDTQYF.